A selection of T cell receptor beta chains follows, all from one sample in a study of T cells in Graves' hyperthyroidism and ophthalmopathy. TCRdb reanalysed the multiplex PCR reads using MiXCR and keeps one entry per CDR3 protein. Of a few hundred thousand distinct CDR3 sequences in the sample, 15% to 20% were seen once. Sequenced: blood. These receptors all stem from a woman aged 40 to 49 with Graves' ophthalmopathy. Each CDR3 is given with its conserved first and last residue. A D gene is named only where the DNA matches it firmly. Size tells how often a clone was seen (once, few, many) or the class of an expanded clone, and some rows leave it out.

j_gene: TRBJ2-7; v_gene: TRBV2; abundance: many; d_gene: .; CDR3aa: CASSYAPYEQYF; CDR3nt: TGTGCCAGCAGTTACGCACCCTACGAGCAGTACTTC
j_gene: TRBJ2-6; v_gene: TRBV5-1; abundance: once; d_gene: .; CDR3aa: CASSSTAGAGGANVLTF; CDR3nt: TGCGCCAGCAGCTCCACCGCGGGGGCGGGGGGGGCCAACGTCCTGACTTTC
j_gene: TRBJ2-1; v_gene: TRBV20-1; abundance: few; d_gene: .; CDR3aa: CSARGGHSYNEQFF; CDR3nt: TGCAGTGCTAGAGGGGGACATTCCTACAATGAGCAGTTCTTC
j_gene: TRBJ1-2; v_gene: TRBV6-1; abundance: many; d_gene: .; CDR3aa: CASSWGDVNYGYTF; CDR3nt: TGTGCCAGCAGCTGGGGGGACGTTAACTATGGCTACACCTTC
j_gene: TRBJ2-5; v_gene: TRBV12-3/TRBV12-4; abundance: .; d_gene: .; CDR3aa: CASSLAATGLETQYF; CDR3nt: TGTGCCAGCAGTTTAGCCGCCACAGGGTTAGAGACCCAGTACTTC
j_gene: TRBJ1-1; v_gene: TRBV20-1; abundance: many; d_gene: .; CDR3aa: CSARDLQGLTYEAFF; CDR3nt: TGCAGTGCTAGAGATCTGCAGGGACTCACCTATGAAGCTTTCTTT
j_gene: TRBJ1-1; v_gene: TRBV7-9; abundance: .; d_gene: .; CDR3aa: CASSLGGGTAFTEAFF; CDR3nt: TGTGCCAGCAGCTTAGGAGGGGGAACGGCATTCACTGAAGCTTTCTTT
j_gene: TRBJ1-2; v_gene: TRBV3-1; abundance: .; d_gene: .; CDR3aa: CASSRLQGNYGYTF; CDR3nt: TGTGCCAGCAGCCGTCTCCAGGGTAACTATGGCTACACCTTC
j_gene: TRBJ2-1; v_gene: TRBV24-1; abundance: .; d_gene: .; CDR3aa: CATSDLWSEQFF; CDR3nt: TGTGCCACCAGTGACCTGTGGAGTGAGCAGTTCTTC
j_gene: TRBJ2-7; v_gene: TRBV19; abundance: .; d_gene: TRBD2; CDR3aa: CASQGTGGIYEQYF; CDR3nt: TGTGCCAGCCAGGGTACGGGAGGAATCTACGAGCAGTACTTC
j_gene: TRBJ2-7; v_gene: TRBV12-3/TRBV12-4; abundance: .; d_gene: .; CDR3aa: CASSLSISYEQYF; CDR3nt: TGTGCCAGCAGTTTATCAATATCCTACGAGCAGTACTTC
j_gene: TRBJ2-7; v_gene: TRBV20-1; abundance: many; d_gene: .; CDR3aa: CSARDPRDSYEQYF; CDR3nt: TGCAGTGCTAGAGATCCGCGGGATTCCTACGAGCAGTACTTC
j_gene: TRBJ1-5; v_gene: TRBV4-1; abundance: few; d_gene: TRBD1; CDR3aa: CASSPTRTGFGQPQHF; CDR3nt: TGCGCCAGCAGCCCGACGCGGACAGGGTTTGGACAGCCCCAGCATTTT
j_gene: TRBJ2-5; v_gene: TRBV2; abundance: many; d_gene: TRBD2; CDR3aa: CASSEGLAEETQYF; CDR3nt: TGTGCCAGCAGTGAGGGACTAGCGGAAGAGACCCAGTACTTC
j_gene: TRBJ2-2; v_gene: TRBV3-1; abundance: .; d_gene: TRBD2; CDR3aa: CASSPSGLAGGPTGELFF; CDR3nt: TGTGCCAGCAGCCCTTCCGGACTAGCGGGGGGGCCCACCGGGGAGCTGTTTTTT
j_gene: TRBJ1-1; v_gene: TRBV5-1; abundance: many; d_gene: .; CDR3aa: CASSLAVGMINTEAFF; CDR3nt: TGCGCCAGCAGCTTGGCTGTGGGGATGATCAACACTGAAGCTTTCTTT
j_gene: TRBJ1-3; v_gene: TRBV5-1; abundance: .; d_gene: .; CDR3aa: CASSPQWGSGNTIHF; CDR3nt: .
j_gene: TRBJ2-5; v_gene: TRBV19; abundance: few; d_gene: .; CDR3aa: CAKSTEGGTQYF; CDR3nt: TGTGCCAAAAGCACCGAAGGGGGGACCCAGTACTTC
j_gene: TRBJ2-1; v_gene: TRBV28; abundance: few; d_gene: TRBD2; CDR3aa: CASSSYLAGSRYEQFF; CDR3nt: TGTGCCAGCAGCTCATATCTAGCGGGAAGCCGCTATGAGCAGTTCTTC
j_gene: TRBJ1-6; v_gene: TRBV20-1; abundance: many; d_gene: .; CDR3aa: CSAVRDGNSPLHF; CDR3nt: TGCAGTGCTGTTCGTGATGGTAACTCACCCCTCCACTTT
j_gene: TRBJ2-3; v_gene: TRBV29-1; abundance: many; d_gene: .; CDR3aa: CSAFGGRTDTQYF; CDR3nt: TGCAGCGCCTTCGGGGGTCGCACAGATACGCAGTATTTT
j_gene: TRBJ2-7; v_gene: TRBV2; abundance: .; d_gene: TRBD2; CDR3aa: CASSLAPSTSAYEQYF; CDR3nt: TGTGCCAGCAGCTTGGCCCCATCGACTAGCGCGTACGAGCAGTACTTC
j_gene: TRBJ2-1; v_gene: TRBV7-9; abundance: many; d_gene: TRBD2; CDR3aa: CASSPRTSGNSYNEQFF; CDR3nt: TGTGCCAGCAGCCCCCGGACTAGCGGGAACTCCTACAATGAGCAGTTCTTC
j_gene: TRBJ1-2; v_gene: TRBV18; abundance: many; d_gene: .; CDR3aa: CASSPPYPSGYTF; CDR3nt: TGTGCCAGCTCACCCCCCTACCCGTCCGGCTACACCTTC
j_gene: TRBJ1-1; v_gene: TRBV30; abundance: few; d_gene: .; CDR3aa: CAWSAKGHLNTEAFF; CDR3nt: TGTGCCTGGAGTGCTAAGGGACACCTAAACACTGAAGCTTTCTTT
j_gene: TRBJ2-7; v_gene: TRBV28; abundance: many; d_gene: TRBD1; CDR3aa: CASGPIGGDEQYF; CDR3nt: TGTGCCAGCGGCCCTATAGGGGGCGACGAGCAGTACTTC
j_gene: TRBJ2-5; v_gene: TRBV10-3; abundance: .; d_gene: .; CDR3aa: CAIRPTAEETQYF; CDR3nt: TGTGCCATCAGACCGACAGCAGAAGAGACCCAGTACTTC
j_gene: TRBJ2-5; v_gene: TRBV20-1; abundance: many; d_gene: .; CDR3aa: CSAREVGGPVETQYF; CDR3nt: TGCAGTGCTAGAGAAGTTGGGGGCCCCGTAGAGACCCAGTACTTC
j_gene: TRBJ2-3; v_gene: TRBV20-1; abundance: many; d_gene: TRBD1; CDR3aa: CSARHRDRALSSTDTQYF; CDR3nt: TGCAGTGCTAGACACCGGGACAGAGCGCTATCTAGCACAGATACGCAGTATTTT
j_gene: TRBJ1-2; v_gene: TRBV4-2; abundance: .; d_gene: .; CDR3aa: CASSQGGADGYTF; CDR3nt: TGTGCCAGCAGCCAGGGGGGCGCGGATGGCTACACCTTC
j_gene: TRBJ1-3; v_gene: TRBV18; abundance: few; d_gene: TRBD1; CDR3aa: CASSPTGQLRSGNTIYF; CDR3nt: TGTGCCAGCTCACCTACGGGACAGCTACGCTCTGGAAACACCATATATTTT
j_gene: TRBJ2-6; v_gene: TRBV27; abundance: .; d_gene: .; CDR3aa: CASSNRRSGANVLTF; CDR3nt: TGTGCCAGCAGCAATAGGAGGTCTGGGGCCAACGTCCTGACTTTC
j_gene: TRBJ2-7; v_gene: TRBV20-1; abundance: .; d_gene: .; CDR3aa: CSAPLSVADEQYF; CDR3nt: TGCAGTGCCCCGCTAAGCGTAGCCGACGAGCAGTACTTC
j_gene: TRBJ2-2; v_gene: TRBV5-6; abundance: .; d_gene: .; CDR3aa: CASSGAKTGELFF; CDR3nt: TGTGCCAGCAGCGGAGCAAAAACCGGGGAGCTGTTTTTT
j_gene: TRBJ2-7; v_gene: TRBV20-1; abundance: few; d_gene: .; CDR3aa: CSARPGGSILSEQYF; CDR3nt: TGCAGTGCTCGACCGGGGGGCTCCATCTTATCCGAGCAGTACTTC
j_gene: TRBJ1-1; v_gene: TRBV27; abundance: many; d_gene: .; CDR3aa: CASSPYQRPNTEAFF; CDR3nt: TGTGCCAGCAGTCCGTATCAGCGGCCAAACACTGAAGCTTTCTTT
j_gene: TRBJ1-1; v_gene: TRBV5-4; abundance: few; d_gene: .; CDR3aa: CASSWGGSRGAEAFF; CDR3nt: TGTGCCAGCAGCTGGGGTGGGAGCCGGGGCGCTGAAGCTTTCTTT
j_gene: TRBJ1-5; v_gene: TRBV19; abundance: .; d_gene: TRBD1; CDR3aa: CASSPRDRGVQPQHF; CDR3nt: TGTGCCAGTAGTCCTAGGGACAGGGGGGTTCAGCCCCAGCATTTT
j_gene: TRBJ2-2; v_gene: TRBV2; abundance: .; d_gene: .; CDR3aa: CASSEVNTGELFF; CDR3nt: TGTGCCAGCAGTGAAGTCAACACCGGGGAGCTGTTTTTT
j_gene: TRBJ2-6; v_gene: TRBV18; abundance: few; d_gene: TRBD1; CDR3aa: CASSGQGAGANVLTF; CDR3nt: TGTGCCAGCTCAGGACAGGGGGCTGGGGCCAACGTCCTGACTTTC
j_gene: TRBJ2-3; v_gene: TRBV20-1; abundance: .; d_gene: .; CDR3aa: CSARGRAQLDTQYF; CDR3nt: TGCAGTGCAAGGGGCAGGGCACAGCTGGATACGCAGTATTTT
j_gene: TRBJ2-3; v_gene: TRBV7-6; abundance: .; d_gene: TRBD2; CDR3aa: CASSSSWTSGGTQYF; CDR3nt: TGTGCCAGCAGCTCGTCTTGGACTAGCGGAGGGACGCAGTATTTT
j_gene: TRBJ2-3; v_gene: TRBV10-3; abundance: few; d_gene: TRBD2; CDR3aa: CAIARKRGDHTDTQYF; CDR3nt: TGTGCCATCGCGCGAAAGCGGGGGGACCACACAGATACGCAGTATTTT
j_gene: TRBJ2-7; v_gene: TRBV5-1; abundance: .; d_gene: TRBD1; CDR3aa: CASSWADRGYEQYF; CDR3nt: TGCGCCAGCAGCTGGGCGGACAGGGGGTACGAGCAGTACTTC
j_gene: TRBJ2-1; v_gene: TRBV18; abundance: few; d_gene: .; CDR3aa: CASSSTPSSQSSYNEQFF; CDR3nt: TGTGCCAGCTCATCAACTCCTAGCAGTCAGAGCTCCTACAATGAGCAGTTCTTC